The 22 T cell receptor beta chains reported below all come from one sample, sequenced in a study of T-cell memory formation after mild COVID-19. TCRdb re-called the 5' RACE reads through MiXCR, storing one row per CDR3 protein. The table has more than 300,000 distinct CDR3 sequences, 20% to 25% seen once. The specimen was PBMCs or a T cell subset sorted from them (not recorded which). The receptors were gathered from a man aged 18 to 35 who had mild COVID-19 (a few samples of this study predate the infection). Cell type and time point are not known.

This clonotype appeared a few times. This chain links TRBV6-6 with TRBJ2-5, with D possibly TRBD1 on 6 matching bases. CDR1 and CDR2 (germline): MNHNY, SVGAGI (reference sequence). The CDR3 covers 16 residues. Trimming took 8 bases from V and 1 from J, leaving 20 bases between them. DNA for the CDR3: TGTGCCAGCGTGGGGCTTCCAGGGGTCCCCCAAGAGACCCAGTACTTC. This sequence encodes CASVGLPGVPQETQYF.

This chain connects TRBV24-1 to TRBJ1-2; D is unclear. Germline CDR1 and CDR2: KGHDR and SFDVKD. CDR3 length equals 14 residues. The V end was cut by 1 base, the J end by 8 bases, with 13 bases between. The CDR3 nucleotides are TGTGCCACCAGTGATTTAGGAGGGAGATACGGCTACACCTTC. This sequence encodes CATSDLGGRYGYTF.

This clonotype was detected a few times. The rearrangement uses TRBV27 and TRBJ1-1; D is possibly TRBD1 (6 bases). Between the trimmed V and J ends, which lost 2 bases and 2 bases, there was a span of 18 bases. Germline V gene sequence: CDR1 MNHEY, CDR2 SMNVEV (reference sequence). The CDR3 sequence is 17 residues long. The CDR3 nucleotides read TGTGCCAGCAGTTTAATATCCCTAGGGGGTCCCAACACTGAAGCTTTCTTT. Translated, it gives CASSLISLGGPNTEAFF.

This clonotype was observed many times. The chain recombines TRBV7-2 with TRBJ2-1; TRBD2 agrees at 7 bases. CDR3 length: 17 residues. The J segment lost 2 bases and the V segment lost 2 bases, leaving 9 bases of the junction unmatched. Germline values: CDR1 SGHTA, CDR2 FQGNSA. CDR3 residues: CASSLNVGGGPYNEQFF. In DNA form, the CDR3 reads TGTGCCAGCAGCTTAAATGTGGGCGGGGGACCCTACAATGAGCAGTTCTTC.

This rearrangement joins TRBV7-2 to TRBJ1-2, with D maybe TRBD1 (5 bases). The CDR3 runs 12 residues. Germline V gene sequence: CDR1 SGHTA, CDR2 FQGNSA. V lost 8 bases to trimming and J lost 8 bases, with 15 bases between them. For the CDR3, the DNA is TGTGCCAGCGAGACAGCCTCCCGGGGCTACACCTTC. This codes for CASETASRGYTF.

V usage is TRBV6-5 and J usage is TRBJ1-2, with 8 nucleotides matching TRBD1. CDR1 is MNHEY and CDR2 is SVGAGI in the germline V gene. Germline trimming cut 2 bases from V and 0 bases from J; bases unmatched to any gene: 2. This CDR3 has 15 residues. CDR3 coding DNA: TGTGCCAGCAGTTACCTGACAGGGGCTAACTATGGCTACACCTTC. Its translation is CASSYLTGANYGYTF.

The chain couples TRBV20-1 to TRBJ2-3; 8 nucleotides line up with TRBD2. Trimming cost V 5 bases and J 4 bases; bases outside gene matches: 11. The CDR3 is 15 residues long. Germline-derived CDR1 and CDR2 are DFQATT and SNEGSKA (reference sequence). The CDR3 loop is CSALNAGGFADTQYF. The CDR3 DNA sequence: TGCAGTGCTCTCAATGCGGGGGGTTTTGCAGATACGCAGTATTTT.

This clonotype was seen more than once but under ten times. V and J are TRBV12-3 or TRBV12-4 and TRBJ1-1; a weak D match, TRBD1 (5 bases). V lost 4 bases to trimming and J lost 3 bases, with 15 bases between them. This CDR3 comprises 15 residues. The CDR3 DNA reads as TGTGCCAGCAGTTCCGATCAGGGAGGGTACACTGAAGCTTTCTTT. Translated: CASSSDQGGYTEAFF.

V usage is TRBV4-1 and J usage is TRBJ2-5, with D perhaps matching TRBD2 (6 bases). Germline V lookup: CDR1 MGHRA, CDR2 YSYEKL. Trimming removed 2 bases from V and 5 bases from J, with 12 bases in between. The length of the CDR3 is 14 residues. The chain's CDR3 is CASSQWGGGETQYF. CDR3 DNA sequence: TGCGCCAGCAGCCAATGGGGCGGAGGGGAGACCCAGTACTTC.

The chain employs TRBV27 and TRBJ1-2; D remains unclear. Between the trimmed V and J ends, which lost 0 bases and 5 bases, there was a span of 7 bases. Per the germline V gene, CDR1 is MNHEY and CDR2 is SMNVEV (reference sequence). The CDR3 is 13 amino acids. The CDR3 loop reads CASSLSRGYGYTF. Written as DNA, the CDR3 is TGTGCCAGCAGTTTATCGCGAGGTTATGGCTACACCTTC.

This clonotype has more than one count but fewer than ten. The chain links TRBV7-2 to TRBJ1-2; no clear D gene. CDR1 is SGHTA and CDR2 is FQGNSA in the germline V gene. The CDR3 is 13 residues long. V was shortened by 1 base and J by 6 bases, with 9 bases between the two germline ends. CDR3 sequence: CASSLERIHGYTF. DNA for the CDR3: TGTGCCAGCAGCTTAGAACGGATACATGGCTACACCTTC.

The V gene is TRBV19, the J gene TRBJ2-1; TRBD2 aligns across 16 bases. Germline CDR1 and CDR2: LNHDA and SQIVND (reference sequence). The V gene end was trimmed by 7 bases and the J gene end by 4 bases; junction bases not matched to a gene: 10. The CDR3 contains 18 residues. DNA for the CDR3: TGTGCCAGTACTCCCCCGGGACTAGCGGGGGGGGCGTACAATGAGCAGTTCTTC. It is translated as CASTPPGLAGGAYNEQFF.

This clonotype was picked up many times. The chain employs TRBV11-2 and TRBJ2-7; 8 nucleotides match TRBD2. Germline V gives CDR1 SGHAT, CDR2 FQNNGV. J gave up 2 bases and V 3 bases, and 6 bases lay outside the gene matches. This CDR3 is 15 amino acids long. The CDR3: CASSLGRGATYEQYF. CDR3 bases: TGTGCCAGCAGCTTGGGGCGGGGGGCCACCTACGAGCAGTACTTC.

The J gene is TRBJ2-7, the V gene TRBV28, with a weak D call TRBD2 (5 bases). The V gene's germline CDR1 is MDHEN and CDR2 SYDVKM. V gave up 7 bases and J gave up 0 bases, with 13 bases separating them. The CDR3 has 14 amino acids. DNA of the CDR3: TGTGCCAGCACCGACGCCGGGAACTCCTACGAGCAGTACGTC. Its protein is CASTDAGNSYEQYV.

This clonotype was observed a single time. V is TRBV27 and J is TRBJ1-2, with 9 bases identical to TRBD1. The CDR3 covers 16 residues. V shed 0 bases and J 4 bases; nucleotides not matched to a gene: 6. In germline, CDR1 is MNHEY, CDR2 SMNVEV (reference sequence). This CDR3 reads CASSLSGQGGVYGYTF. CDR3 sequence (DNA): TGTGCCAGCAGTTTATCGGGACAGGGAGGTGTCTATGGCTACACCTTC.

This rearrangement joins TRBV7-2 to TRBJ2-7, with a tentative D call TRBD1 (6 bases). V lost 5 bases and J lost 5, with 16 bases in between. The CDR3 totals 14 residues. From germline, CDR1 is SGHTA and CDR2 FQGNSA. CDR3 DNA sequence: TGTGCCAGCAGCCCTCAACCAGGGGCACACGAGCAGTACTTC. It encodes CASSPQPGAHEQYF. Full variable domain (rest looked up from reference TRBV7-2 and TRBJ2-7): GAGVSQSPSNKVTEKGKDVELRCDPISGHTALYWYRQSLGQGLEFLIYFQGNSAPDKSGLPSDRFSAERTGGSVSTLTIQRTQQEDSAVYLCASSPQPGAHEQYFGPGTRLTVT.

In its sample, this clonotype was seen a few times. The chain is built from TRBV4-1 and TRBJ2-4; 8 bases match TRBD2. The CDR3 is 15 residues long. Germline loops: CDR1 MGHRA, CDR2 YSYEKL. V was pared by 4 bases and J by 4 bases, with 6 bases of the junction left unmatched. The CDR3 bases are TGCGCCAGCAGCCCGGCCCCTAGCGGGAAAAACATTCAGTACTTC. This gives the protein CASSPAPSGKNIQYF.

This clonotype was counted many times. The rearrangement links TRBV6-5 to TRBJ2-3, with TRBD2 matching 11 bases. CDR1 is MNHEY, CDR2 SVGAGI, per germline. The junction had 6 bases not matched to a gene; V was cut back by 0 bases and J by 1 base. The CDR3 consists of 18 residues. As DNA, the CDR3 is TGTGCCAGCAGTTACTCGCGGCGACTAGCGGGGCGCACAGATACGCAGTATTTT. Amino acids: CASSYSRRLAGRTDTQYF.

This sequence joins TRBV6-2 or TRBV6-3 and TRBJ2-7; a possible D gene is TRBD1 (5 bases). Trimming stripped 0 bases from V and 0 bases from J, with 9 bases between. Germline assignment: CDR1 MNHEY and CDR2 SVGEGT. This CDR3 is 15 amino acids long. Written as DNA, the CDR3 is TGTGCCAGCAGTTACTCACAGGAAAGCTCCTACGAGCAGTACTTC. It codes for CASSYSQESSYEQYF.

This clonotype was seen at least ten times. V usage is TRBV4-3 and J usage is TRBJ1-1, with TRBD1 as a possible D gene (5 bases). Trimming removed 0 bases at V and 1 base at J, with 9 bases between. Germline assignment: CDR1 LGHNA and CDR2 YSLEER. This CDR3 is built from 15 residues. This CDR3 is CASSQDRGKNTEAFF. The CDR3 nucleotides are TGCGCCAGCAGCCAAGACCGGGGGAAGAACACTGAAGCTTTCTTT.

The V and J genes are TRBV4-1 and TRBJ2-7; TRBD1 agrees at 8 bases. Germline V gene lookup returns CDR1 MGHRA and CDR2 YSYEKL. V shed 3 bases and J 2 bases; nucleotides not matched to a gene: 3. This CDR3 spans 14 amino acids. The chain's CDR3 is CASSHGQGTYEQYV. The CDR3 region has the DNA TGCGCCAGCAGCCACGGACAGGGCACCTACGAGCAGTACGTC.

The chain uses TRBV6-1 and TRBJ2-5, with D unclear. Germline assignment: CDR1 MNHNS and CDR2 SASEGT. V lost 3 bases, J lost 5 bases, and 4 bases lay in between. CDR3 size: 11 residues. The CDR3 nucleotides read TGTGCCAGCAGTGACGTCGAGACCCAGTACTTC. Its protein product is CASSDVETQYF.